The T cell receptor beta chain described here comes from a study of siplizumab effects on memory and regulatory T cells. Profiled with immunoSEQ multiplex PCR; TCRdb holds only in-frame clones, not every one. The table has about 100,000 clones, around 90% seen once. Germline-derived CDR1 and CDR2 are SGHKS and YYEKEE (reference sequence). The CDR3 is made up of 14 amino acids. V was pared by 2 bases and J by 4 bases, with 12 bases between. The sequence derives from a human donor in good health. This chain links TRBV5-5 with TRBJ1-1, with a possible D match to TRBD1 (6 bases). The sample taken for sequencing was non-Treg CD4+ T cells sorted from blood. The CDR3 region is CASSFRQVPTEAFF. In DNA, the CDR3 is TGTGCCAGCAGCTTTAGACAGGTTCCCACTGAAGCTTTCTTT. The full variable domain, rest sourced from reference TRBV5-5 and TRBJ1-1, is DAGVTQSPTHLIKTRGQQVTLRCSPISGHKSVSWYQQVLGQGPQFIFQYYEKEERGRGNFPDRFSARQFPNYSSELNVNALLLGDSALYLCASSFRQVPTEAFFGQGTRLTVV.